This T cell receptor (beta chain) was sequenced for a study of cytomegalovirus exposure and HLA in healthy donors. Study-level results: The majority of TCR sequences were rare, yet some public TCRs appeared in many donors.

V lost 1 base, J lost 8 bases, and 9 bases stayed unmatched. The CDR3 runs 17 residues. CDR1 and CDR2 from the germline V gene are LGHNA and YSLEER. PCR amplification relied on 60 Vbeta primers (plus 13 Jbeta primers). Clones were sequenced by immunoSEQ multiplex PCR, and TCRdb holds only the in-frame ones, with some missing. Across approximately 100,000 clones, the top ten clones capture 0.59% of the sample. On this clone itself: Its antigen remains unknown.

The sequence was obtained from a man in his fifties or sixties in good health and CMV-seronegative. Sequenced input: PBMCs. V usage is TRBV4-3 and J usage is TRBJ2-1; 12 bases map to TRBD2. The CDR3, as DNA: TGCGCCAGCAGCCAAGTGCTGATGACTAGCGGGAGTGATGAGCAGTTCTTC. This codes for CASSQVLMTSGSDEQFF.